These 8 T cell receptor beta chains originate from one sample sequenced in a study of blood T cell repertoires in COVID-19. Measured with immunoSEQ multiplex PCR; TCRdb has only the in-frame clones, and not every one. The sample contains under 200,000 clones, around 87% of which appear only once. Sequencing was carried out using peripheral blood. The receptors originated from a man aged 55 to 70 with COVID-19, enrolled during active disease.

The CDR3 DNA follows: TGTGCCAGCAGTGCGCAGACAGGGAATCATCAGCCCCAGCATTTT. As protein: CASSAQTGNHQPQHF. This chain uses TRBV28 with TRBJ1-5; TRBD1 aligns across 7 bases. The CDR3 is 15 residues long. Germline-derived CDR1 and CDR2 are MDHEN and SYDVKM. The V gene end was trimmed by 5 bases and the J gene end by 5 bases; junction bases not matched to a gene: 9.

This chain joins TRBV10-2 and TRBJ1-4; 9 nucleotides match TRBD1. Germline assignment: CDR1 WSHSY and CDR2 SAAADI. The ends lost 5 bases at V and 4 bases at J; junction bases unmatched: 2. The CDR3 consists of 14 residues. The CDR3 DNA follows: TGCGCCAGCAGTCGGGGACAGGGTAATGAAAAACTGTTTTTT. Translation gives CASSRGQGNEKLFF.

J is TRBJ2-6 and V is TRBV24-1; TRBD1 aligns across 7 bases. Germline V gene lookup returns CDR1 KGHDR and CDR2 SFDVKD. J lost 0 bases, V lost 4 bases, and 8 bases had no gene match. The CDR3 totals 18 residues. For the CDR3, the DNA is TGTGCCACCAGTGACACCGGGACAGCAAGCTCTGGGGCCAACGTCCTGACTTTC. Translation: CATSDTGTASSGANVLTF.

CDR3 protein: CASSHGDMNTEAFF. The CDR3 region has the DNA TGTGCCAGCAGCCACGGGGATATGAACACTGAAGCTTTCTTT. This sequence joins TRBV4-2 and TRBJ1-1; D is unresolved. The germline gives CDR1 LGHNA, CDR2 YNFKEQ. V was trimmed by 3 bases and J by 0 bases, leaving 8 bases between them. CDR3 length: 14 amino acids.

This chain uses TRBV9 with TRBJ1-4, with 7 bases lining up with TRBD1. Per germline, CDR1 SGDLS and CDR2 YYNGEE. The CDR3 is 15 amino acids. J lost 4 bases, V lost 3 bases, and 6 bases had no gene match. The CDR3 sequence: CASSARQGGNEKLFF. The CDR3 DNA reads TGTGCCAGCAGCGCCCGACAGGGCGGTAATGAAAAACTGTTTTTT.

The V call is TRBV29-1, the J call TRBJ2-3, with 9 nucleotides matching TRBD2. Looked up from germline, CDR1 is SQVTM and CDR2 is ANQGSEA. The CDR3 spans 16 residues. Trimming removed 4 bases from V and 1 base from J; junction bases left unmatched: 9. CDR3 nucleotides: TGCAGCGTTGTTGCGGGGGGGCGGAGGGGCACAGATACGCAGTATTTT. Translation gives CSVVAGGRRGTDTQYF.

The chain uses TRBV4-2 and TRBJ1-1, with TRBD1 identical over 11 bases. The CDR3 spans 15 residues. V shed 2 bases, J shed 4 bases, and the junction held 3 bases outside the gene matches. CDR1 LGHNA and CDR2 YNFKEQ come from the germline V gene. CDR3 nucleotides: TGTGCCAGCAGCCAAACCGGGACAGGGGGCACTGAAGCTTTCTTT. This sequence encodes CASSQTGTGGTEAFF.

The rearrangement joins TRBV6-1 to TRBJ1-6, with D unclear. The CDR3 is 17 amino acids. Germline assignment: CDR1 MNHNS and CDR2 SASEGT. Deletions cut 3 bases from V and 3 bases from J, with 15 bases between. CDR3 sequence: CASSDRTSTGYNSPLHF. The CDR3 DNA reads TGTGCCAGCAGTGACCGGACTTCGACTGGCTATAATTCACCCCTCCACTTT.